Below, one T cell receptor beta chain is given with its context. Its antigen is as yet unknown. V trimming: 1 base; J trimming: 4 bases; junction bases outside the gene matches: 5. The CDR3 has 16 amino acids. In germline, CDR1 is SGHVS, CDR2 FNYEAQ. This specimen comes from a study of blood T cells in healthy people across ages. Study observations and caveats: The study lacked donor CMV status, which possibly confounded expanded clonotype changes. Naive T cell percentage showed a strong correlation with the diversity of TCR beta. Age showed a roughly linear inverse relationship with TCR beta diversity per million T cells.

Aged roughly 6 to 90, donors were systemically healthy Caucasians from Russia. Sample-barcoded 5' priming and a J-beta primer mix drove a second PCR of about 6 to 12 cycles. In TCRdb, the 5' RACE reads were re-called with MiXCR into one record per CDR3 protein. Among around 1.7 million distinct CDR3 sequences listed, roughly 27% were seen once. The specimen was blood. The TCR was taken from a woman under 40 in good health. The chain is built from TRBV7-6 and TRBJ2-3; 10 bases align to TRBD2. The CDR3 DNA follows: TGTGCCAGCAGCTTAGGTAGCGGGGGGTTGTCAGATACGCAGTATTTT. Translated, it gives CASSLGSGGLSDTQYF.